The 18 T cell receptor beta chains listed next were all sequenced from one sample in a study of tumor-infiltrating lymphocytes in primary liver carcinoma. Co-extraction of RNA and DNA was performed on about 20-33 mg of unsorted bulk tissue. Priming with a constant-region primer yielded TCR beta cDNA from 400 to 500 ng total RNA. Three nested multiplex PCR rounds, a slightly modified ARM-PCR, produced the libraries for TCR beta. The two initial PCR rounds, roughly 10 cycles each, used TRBV1-TRBV30 forward and C-beta reverse primers. Using its own MiXCR run on the multiplex PCR reads, TCRdb lists one record per CDR3 protein. The sample contains tens of thousands of distinct CDR3 sequences, roughly 71% of which appear only once. Sequencing was carried out using tumor-adjacent normal liver tissue. These receptors all stem from a man in his forties with primary liver carcinoma and hepatitis B virus infection.

About this clonotype: Its ends do not fully match the called genes, so a read error is possible. The chain links TRBV6-2 or TRBV6-3 to TRBJ2-5; tentative D call: TRBD2 (5 bases). The CDR3 is 15 residues long. The germline gives CDR1 MNHEY, CDR2 SVGEGT. The CDR3 DNA sequence: TGTGCCAGCAGTTACTCGAGGGTACCCGGGGTGACCCGGTACTTC. Translating gives CASSYSRVPGVTRYF.

In the case of this clonotype: Sequence at one end of the junction differs from germline and may be a read error. The gene calls are TRBV5-4 and TRBJ1-6; D is uncertain. There are 12 residues in the CDR3. CDR1 is SGHNT, CDR2 YYREEE, per germline (reference sequence). CDR3 nucleotides: TGTGCCAGCAGCGAGTATGATTCACCCCTCCGCTTT. Amino acid sequence: CASSEYDSPLRF.

As for this clonotype: This sequence may be a read error, since a much larger clone differs from it by one base. This chain joins TRBV5-5 and TRBJ1-2, with TRBD1 as a possible D gene (5 bases). Germline-derived CDR1 and CDR2 are SGHKS and YYEKEE (reference sequence). The CDR3 is 13 amino acids. Trimming took off 5 bases at V and 10 bases at J, with 18 bases between the two ends. The CDR3 coding sequence is TGTGCCAGCAGGGTGCCGGGACCTTCTGACTACACCTTC. Translation gives CASRVPGPSDYTF.

In this sample, this clonotype turned up many times. This rearrangement joins TRBV6-1 to TRBJ2-5, with 7 bases identical to TRBD1. CDR1 is MNHNS and CDR2 is SASEGT in the germline V gene. The CDR3 is 14 amino acids. The V segment lost 7 bases and the J segment 5 bases; nucleotides outside the gene matches: 10. The CDR3 sequence: CASTVNRGRETQYF. The CDR3 bases are TGTGCCAGCACCGTTAACAGGGGCAGGGAGACCCAGTACTTC.

The chain has TRBV6-1 and TRBJ2-3, with D tentatively TRBD2 (5 bases). CDR1 is MNHNS, CDR2 SASEGT, per germline. The CDR3 has 13 amino acids. CDR3 DNA: TGTGTCAGTAGTGTCGGGGGCACAGATACGCAGTATTTT. This gives the protein CVSSVGGTDTQYF.

The table lists this clonotype with a few counts. A clone one base away is much larger, so this may be a read error. The CDR3 DNA reads as TGTGCCAACAGGGCGCCCGGGTCCGACAATGAGCAGTTCTTC. Translating it yields CANRAPGSDNEQFF. This chain joins TRBV7-8 and TRBJ2-1; D perhaps matches TRBD1 (6 bases). This CDR3 region has 14 residues. Germline CDR1 is SGHVS and CDR2 is FQNEAQ. Trimming pared 10 bases from V and 5 bases from J, leaving 18 bases between.

The CDR3 region is CATAGERDTDTQYF. The CDR3 nucleotides are TGCGCCACCGCGGGAGAAAGGGACACAGATACGCAGTATTTT. The chain is built from TRBV10-1 and TRBJ2-3; 7 bases match TRBD2. The CDR3 has 14 residues. Germline values: CDR1 WNHNN, CDR2 SYGVQD (reference sequence). The V gene end was trimmed by 10 bases and the J gene end by 2 bases; junction bases not matched to a gene: 9.

Many counts were recorded for this clonotype. The J gene is TRBJ1-2, the V gene TRBV6-2 or TRBV6-3; 7 bases align to TRBD1. The CDR3 has 12 residues. Germline V gene lookup returns CDR1 MNHEY and CDR2 SVGEGT. J gave up 7 bases and V 5 bases, and 4 bases lay outside the gene matches. The CDR3 here is CASSQTGAGYTF. Here the CDR3 DNA reads TGTGCCAGCAGTCAAACAGGGGCTGGCTACACCTTC.

Notes on this clonotype: A read error may explain this, as a much larger clone is one base away. This chain joins TRBV11-2 and TRBJ2-1; 7 bases are shared with TRBD2. The CDR3 covers 12 residues. Looked up from germline, CDR1 is SGHAT and CDR2 is FQNNGV. In DNA, the CDR3 is TGTGCCGGGGGGGGAGTATCCAATGAGCGGTTCTTC. The encoded protein is CAGGGVSNERFF.

Comments on this clonotype: A junction boundary mismatches the germline segment, possibly from a read error. The chain couples TRBV16 to TRBJ2-7; 8 bases are a match to TRBD1. Looked up from germline, CDR1 is KGHSY and CDR2 is FQNENV. The CDR3 totals 15 residues. DNA for the CDR3: TGTGCCAGCAGCCATGGACAGGGTTATCCCTGCGAGCAGTCCTTC. It translates to CASSHGQGYPCEQSF. The variable domain in full, completed from reference TRBV16 and TRBJ2-7, reads GEEVAQTPKHLVRGEGQKAKLYCAPIKGHSYVFWYQQVLKNEFKFLISFQNENVFDETGMPKERFSAKCLPNSPCSLEIQATKLEDSAVYFCASSHGQGYPCEQSFGPGTRLTVT.

In this sample, this clonotype turned up many times. The gene calls are TRBV6-5 and TRBJ2-6; D may be TRBD2 (5 bases). The CDR3 is made up of 17 amino acids. V dropped 0 bases and J dropped 0 bases, with 9 bases sitting between them. From germline, CDR1 is MNHEY and CDR2 SVGAGI. The chain's CDR3 is CASSYSGSSSGANVLTF. CDR3 sequence (DNA): TGTGCCAGCAGTTACTCTGGGAGTAGCTCTGGGGCCAACGTCCTGACTTTC.

The rearrangement uses TRBV21-1 and TRBJ2-7; the table's D gene call, TRBD1, was not cross checked with the DNA. TRBV21-1 is a documented pseudogene. CDR3 length: 18 residues. In nucleotides, the CDR3 is TGTGCCAGCAGCAAAGAGGGATCGGGACCGTACAACTTCTACGAGCAGTACTTC. Residues: CASSKEGSGPYNFYEQYF.

This clonotype was observed a handful of times. The junction and the germline gene differ at one end; a read error may be behind it. The chain couples TRBV6-4 to TRBJ2-6; D perhaps matches TRBD1 (5 bases). This CDR3 has 14 amino acids. Germline V lookup: CDR1 MRHNA, CDR2 SNTAGT. The CDR3 spells CASSDNSGANVLAF. In DNA form, the CDR3 reads TGTGCCAGCAGTGACAACTCTGGGGCCAACGTCCTGGCTTTC.

The V call is TRBV6-5, the J call TRBJ2-1; possibly TRBD1 for D (6 bases). The V gene's germline CDR1 is MNHEY and CDR2 SVGAGI. The CDR3 is 13 residues long. V was shortened by 10 bases and J by 6 bases, with 16 bases between the two germline ends. The CDR3 DNA follows: TGTGCCAAGAGACAGACAGGACCCAATGAGCAGTTCTTC. This sequence encodes CAKRQTGPNEQFF.

This chain uses TRBV10-3 with TRBJ2-7; 9 bases agree with TRBD1. The CDR3 runs 13 residues. Trimming removed 7 bases from V and 4 bases from J; junction bases left unmatched: 5. Per the germline V gene, CDR1 is ENHRY and CDR2 is SYGVKD. Written as DNA, the CDR3 is TGTGCCATCATTACGGACAGGGGATACGAGCAGTACTTC. The encoded protein is CAIITDRGYEQYF.

This clonotype was seen repeatedly, ten times or more. The chain links TRBV29-1 to TRBJ2-7, with TRBD2 as a possible D gene (6 bases). There are 16 residues in the CDR3. Germline V gene sequence: CDR1 SQVTM, CDR2 ANQGSEA. V lost 1 base and J lost 2, with 18 bases in between. The CDR3 sequence: CSVEGTTGIMPYEQYF. For the CDR3, the DNA is TGCAGCGTTGAAGGGACTACGGGGATCATGCCCTACGAGCAGTACTTC.

The chain couples TRBV11-2 to TRBJ1-2; D not resolved. The germline CDR1 and CDR2 sequences are SGHAT and FQNNGV. The CDR3 is 13 residues long. The V gene lost 4 bases and the J gene lost 9 bases, with 15 bases spanning the gap. In DNA form, the CDR3 reads TGTGCCAGCAGCTCGACGGGCTACTGTAGCTACACCTTC. Encoded protein: CASSSTGYCSYTF.

As concerns this clonotype: The conserved closing phenylalanine or tryptophan is absent in this CDR3, likely reflecting a read error. The DNA is omitted, as the CDR3 cannot be located on it reliably, and the CDR3 follows TCRdb's listing. V usage is TRBV28 and J usage is TRBJ2-5; no DNA check was done on the table's D call, TRBD2. Counting both end residues, the CDR3 totals 16 amino acids. Germline lookup yields CDR1 MDHEN and CDR2 SYDVKM. CDR3 loop: CASSLVPSGNQETRYS.